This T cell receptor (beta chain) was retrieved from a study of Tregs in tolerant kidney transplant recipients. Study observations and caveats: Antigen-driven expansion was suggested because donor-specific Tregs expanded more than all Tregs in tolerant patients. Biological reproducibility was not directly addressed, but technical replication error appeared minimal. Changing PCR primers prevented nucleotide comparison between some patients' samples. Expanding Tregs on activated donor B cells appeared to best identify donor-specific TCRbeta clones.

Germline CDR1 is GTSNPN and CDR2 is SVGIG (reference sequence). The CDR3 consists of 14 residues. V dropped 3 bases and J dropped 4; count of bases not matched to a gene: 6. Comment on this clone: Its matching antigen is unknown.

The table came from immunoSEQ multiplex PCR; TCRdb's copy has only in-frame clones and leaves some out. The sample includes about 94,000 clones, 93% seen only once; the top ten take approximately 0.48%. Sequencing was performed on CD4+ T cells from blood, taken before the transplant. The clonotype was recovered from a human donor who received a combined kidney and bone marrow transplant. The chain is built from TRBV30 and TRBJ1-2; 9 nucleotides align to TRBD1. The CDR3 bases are TGTGCCTGGAGCCGAGGGACAGGGATCTATGGCTACACCTTC. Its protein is CAWSRGTGIYGYTF.